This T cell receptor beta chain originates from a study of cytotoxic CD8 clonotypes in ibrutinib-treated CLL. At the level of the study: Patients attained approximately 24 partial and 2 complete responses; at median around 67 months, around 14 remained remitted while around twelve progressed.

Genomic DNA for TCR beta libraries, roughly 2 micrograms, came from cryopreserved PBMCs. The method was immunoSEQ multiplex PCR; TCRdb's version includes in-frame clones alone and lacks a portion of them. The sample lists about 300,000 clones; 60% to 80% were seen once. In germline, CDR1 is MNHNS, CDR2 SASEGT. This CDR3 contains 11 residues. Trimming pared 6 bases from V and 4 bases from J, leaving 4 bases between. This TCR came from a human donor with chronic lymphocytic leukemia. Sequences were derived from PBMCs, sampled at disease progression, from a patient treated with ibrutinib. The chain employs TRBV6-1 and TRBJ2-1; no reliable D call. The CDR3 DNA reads TGTGCCAGCAGGAAGTACAATGAGCAGTTCTTC. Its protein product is CASRKYNEQFF.